These 14 T cell receptor beta chains originate from one sample sequenced in a study of CD8+ T cells in alopecia areata (dated by TCRdb to the late 2010s). The label giving this sample's time point can be read as: baseline before oral tofacitinib. Library construction relied on the immunoSEQ multiplex PCR assay. RNA was extracted from all samples and reverse transcribed into cDNA as template for TCR sequencing. TCRdb stores this immuneACCESS table with in-frame sequences only. Part of the clones is absent; in the studies checked, under half of the shortfall reflects unresolved V genes, and no reason is known for the rest. The sample profile shows 180,000 or so clones; approximately 62% of them were found once. Together, the top ten hold 1.7% of the sample. The material sequenced was CD4+ T cells sorted from blood, taken at week 0. The receptors derive from a human donor with alopecia areata.

This chain uses TRBV15 with TRBJ1-2, with D perhaps matching TRBD1 (6 bases). V lost 5 bases to trimming and J lost 0 bases, with 16 bases between them. The CDR3 loop spans 16 amino acids. Germline CDR1 is LNHNV and CDR2 is YYDKDF (reference sequence). CDR3 bases: TGTGCCACCAGCGGACCACTCAGGGGAACTAACTATGGCTACACCTTC. Amino acid sequence: CATSGPLRGTNYGYTF.

This clone was counted a few times. This rearrangement joins TRBV27 to TRBJ2-6, with 10 bases identical to TRBD1. The CDR3 spans 17 residues. V shed 5 bases, J shed 2 bases, and the junction held 6 bases outside the gene matches. The germline V gene has CDR1 MNHEY and CDR2 SMNVEV (reference sequence). The CDR3 spells CASSGTGAYTGANVLTF. In DNA, the CDR3 is TGTGCCAGCAGTGGGACAGGGGCTTACACTGGGGCCAACGTCCTGACTTTC.

The chain combines TRBV12-5 with TRBJ2-7; 7 nucleotides line up with TRBD2. V shed 6 bases and J 0 bases; nucleotides not matched to a gene: 11. Germline V CDR1 and CDR2: LGHNT, FRNRAP. This CDR3 comprises 16 residues. CDR3 loop: CASGVAGLTSSYEQYF. In DNA, the CDR3 is TGTGCTAGTGGGGTAGCGGGTCTAACGAGCTCCTACGAGCAGTACTTC.

The chain recombines TRBV15 with TRBJ1-5; D unclear. The CDR3 is 13 amino acids. Germline CDR1 reads LNHNV; CDR2 reads YYDKDF (reference sequence). V lost 0 bases to trimming and J lost 7 bases, with 7 bases between them. The CDR3 region has the DNA TGTGCCACCAGCAGAGATGCGGGGCAGCCCCAGCATTTT. As protein: CATSRDAGQPQHF.

CDR3: CASSVDGGANYGYTF. DNA for the CDR3: TGTGCCAGCAGCGTAGACGGAGGAGCCAACTATGGCTACACCTTC. The chain combines TRBV9 with TRBJ1-2; D not resolved. V was shortened by 0 bases and J by 2 bases, with 11 bases between the two germline ends. CDR1 and CDR2 (germline): SGDLS, YYNGEE. There are 15 residues in the CDR3.

This clone was counted a few times. The rearrangement joins TRBV25-1 to TRBJ2-2; TRBD1 might be the D (5 bases). The CDR3 length is 12 residues. The V gene lost 5 bases and the J gene lost 7 bases, with 8 bases spanning the gap. Germline assignment: CDR1 MGHDK and CDR2 SYGVNS. The CDR3 spells CASSRGFGELFF. The CDR3 DNA sequence: TGTGCCAGCAGTAGGGGCTTCGGGGAGCTGTTTTTT.

This clone was observed a few times. The chain carries TRBV7-2 and TRBJ2-7; the match to TRBD1 covers 7 bases. V shed 6 bases and J 2 bases; nucleotides not matched to a gene: 16. The V gene's germline CDR1 is SGHTA and CDR2 FQGNSA. The CDR3 length is 17 residues. This CDR3 reads CASSRLGTVWAAYEQYF. CDR3 coding DNA: TGTGCCAGCAGTCGCCTCGGGACAGTTTGGGCTGCCTACGAGCAGTACTTC.

The rearrangement links TRBV29-1 to TRBJ1-1; 8 bases match TRBD1. Germline CDR1 and CDR2: SQVTM and ANQGSEA. This CDR3 contains 12 residues. J gave up 6 bases and V 3 bases, and 3 bases lay outside the gene matches. CDR3 sequence: CSVDGQGAEAFF. The CDR3 nucleotides read TGCAGCGTTGATGGACAGGGCGCTGAAGCTTTCTTT. The full variable domain, completed using reference TRBV29-1 and TRBJ1-1, is SAVISQKPSRDICQRGTSLTIQCQVDSQVTMMFWYRQQPGQSLTLIATANQGSEATYESGFVIDKFPISRPNLTFSTLTVSNMSPEDSSIYLCSVDGQGAEAFFGQGTRLTVV.

The chain links TRBV14 to TRBJ2-2, with 7 bases lining up with TRBD1. Germline V gives CDR1 SGHDN, CDR2 FVKESK. V trimming: 2 bases; J trimming: 1 base; junction bases outside the gene matches: 4. The CDR3 covers 16 residues. The CDR3 protein is CASSQRYRGNTGELFF. CDR3 nucleotides: TGTGCCAGCAGCCAACGGTACAGGGGGAACACCGGGGAGCTGTTTTTT.

This clone was counted between two and nine times. This chain uses TRBV21-1 with TRBJ1-6; TRBD1 is the table's D call, not checked against the DNA. TRBV21-1 corresponds to a pseudogene. The CDR3 length is 17 residues. The CDR3, as DNA: TGTGCCAGCAGCAAAGCGCTTTCTGGACAGGTTAATTCACCCCTCCACTTT. Translating it yields CASSKALSGQVNSPLHF.

The chain couples TRBV15 to TRBJ2-7; TRBD1 or TRBD2 may be the D gene (5 bases each). V was shortened by 1 base and J by 4 bases, with 17 bases between the two germline ends. The germline V gene has CDR1 LNHNV and CDR2 YYDKDF (reference sequence). This CDR3 has 16 amino acids. CDR3 sequence reads: CATSRVRDRVTYEQYF. The CDR3, as DNA: TGTGCCACCAGCAGAGTCCGGGACCGGGTAACTTACGAGCAGTACTTC.

The chain has TRBV7-3 and TRBJ2-3; D is unclear. The V end lost 5 bases, the J end lost 4 bases, and 10 bases lay between the germline ends. The CDR3 covers 13 residues. Germline V CDR1 and CDR2: SGHTA, FQGTGA. CDR3 in DNA: TGTGCCAGCAGCCTCACCCCACCAGATACGCAGTATTTT. As protein: CASSLTPPDTQYF.

This clone came up a few times. The chain combines TRBV5-6 with TRBJ2-7; D gene ambiguous. This CDR3 comprises 14 residues. Germline CDR1 SGHDT, CDR2 YYEEEE. V lost 0 bases and J lost 0, with 7 bases in between. The CDR3, as DNA: TGTGCCAGCAGCTTGGTTGGCCGCTCCTACGAGCAGTACTTC. Its translation: CASSLVGRSYEQYF.

The gene calls are TRBV6-1 and TRBJ1-2; D call uncertain. This CDR3 contains 13 residues. The V end was cut by 4 bases, the J end by 4 bases, with 10 bases between. The V gene's germline CDR1 is MNHNS and CDR2 SASEGT. The CDR3 loop is CASSGTSGYGYTF. The CDR3 bases are TGTGCCAGCAGTGGGACCTCAGGCTATGGCTACACCTTC.